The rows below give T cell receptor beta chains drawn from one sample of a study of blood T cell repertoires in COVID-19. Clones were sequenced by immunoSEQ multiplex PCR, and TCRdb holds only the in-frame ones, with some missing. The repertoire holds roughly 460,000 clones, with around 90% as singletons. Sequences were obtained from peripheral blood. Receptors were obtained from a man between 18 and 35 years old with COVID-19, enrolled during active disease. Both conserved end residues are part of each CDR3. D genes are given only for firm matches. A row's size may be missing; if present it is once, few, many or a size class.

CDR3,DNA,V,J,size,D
CASSRGQGMADSYGYTF,TGTGCCAGCAGCCGGGGACAGGGGATGGCCGATTCCTATGGCTACACCTTC,TRBV9,TRBJ1-2,NA,TRBD1
CASSLAPTRTGAYNEQFF,TGCGCCAGCAGCTTGGCCCCAACTAGGACAGGAGCCTACAATGAGCAGTTCTTC,TRBV5-1,TRBJ2-1,NA,TRBD1
CATSDSLAGGTYEQYF,TGTGCCACCAGTGACTCCCTAGCGGGGGGCACCTACGAGCAGTACTTC,TRBV24-1,TRBJ2-7,NA,TRBD2
CASSRRAGGGEEQFF,TGTGCCAGCAGCCGGCGGGCGGGGGGAGGTGAGGAGCAGTTCTTC,TRBV7-9,TRBJ2-1,once,TRBD2
CATSDLGQIDSSYNEQFF,TGTGCCACCAGTGATTTAGGACAGATAGACAGCTCCTACAATGAGCAGTTCTTC,TRBV24-1,TRBJ2-1,NA,NA
CASRPPLGLGELFF,TGTGCCAGCAGACCCCCGTTGGGACTCGGGGAGCTGTTTTTT,TRBV27,TRBJ2-2,NA,NA
CASRDNVLETQYF,TGTGCCAGCAGGGACAATGTTTTGGAGACCCAGTACTTC,TRBV6-5,TRBJ2-5,NA,NA
CASSFWTGNEQYF,TGTGCCAGCAGCTTCTGGACAGGGAACGAGCAGTACTTC,TRBV11-3,TRBJ2-7,NA,TRBD1
CASRVDRVRSPLHF,TGTGCCAGCAGGGTGGATCGGGTGCGGTCACCCCTCCACTTT,TRBV6-5,TRBJ1-6,NA,NA
CASSQFVADSNSPLHF,TGTGCCAGCAGCCAATTTGTGGCGGACTCTAATTCACCCCTCCACTTT,TRBV16,TRBJ1-6,NA,NA
CASSRRGTSTDTQYF,TGTGCCAGCAGCCGACGGGGAACTAGCACAGATACGCAGTATTTT,TRBV7-3,TRBJ2-3,NA,NA
CASSHEGQSSYNEQFF,TGTGCCAGCAGCCACGAGGGACAGTCCTCATACAATGAGCAGTTCTTC,TRBV3-1/TRBV3-2,TRBJ2-1,NA,TRBD1
CASSKYQEQEPSGNTIYF,TGTGCCAGCAGCAAATATCAGGAACAGGAGCCCTCTGGAAACACCATATATTTT,TRBV21-1,TRBJ1-3,NA,NA
CASSSGGLAGNVGKHFF,TGTGCCAGCAGCAGCGGGGGACTAGCGGGAAACGTCGGTAAGCATTTCTTC,TRBV5-4,TRBJ2-1,NA,TRBD2
CASSRDSSYNSPLHF,TGTGCCAGCAGCAGGGACAGCTCCTATAATTCACCCCTCCACTTT,TRBV6-5,TRBJ1-6,NA,TRBD1
CASSLDISYNSPLHF,TGTGCCAGCAGCTTAGATATCTCCTATAATTCACCCCTCCACTTT,TRBV7-2,TRBJ1-6,NA,NA
CASSLVQGETQYF,TGTGCCAGCAGCTTAGTCCAGGGTGAGACCCAGTACTTC,TRBV11-2,TRBJ2-5,once,NA
CASSTWGLANTDTQYF,TGTGCCAGTAGTACTTGGGGACTAGCCAACACAGATACGCAGTATTTT,TRBV19,TRBJ2-3,NA,TRBD2
CATSKAFGENQPQHF,TGTGCCACCAGCAAAGCGTTTGGGGAGAATCAGCCCCAGCATTTT,TRBV15,TRBJ1-5,NA,NA
CACRLAGGRGEQFF,TGTGCCTGCCGACTAGCGGGAGGCCGGGGGGAGCAGTTCTTC,TRBV30,TRBJ2-1,NA,TRBD2
CASSRTSGPNTGELFF,TGTGCCAGCAGCCGTACTAGCGGGCCGAACACCGGGGAGCTGTTTTTT,TRBV7-9,TRBJ2-2,NA,TRBD2
CASSKSGYGYTF,TGTGCCAGCAGTAAATCGGGCTATGGCTACACCTTC,TRBV27,TRBJ1-2,NA,NA
CASSLSGTGVSGVF,TGCGCCAGCAGCTTGTCCGGGACAGGGGTCTCGGGGGTCTTT,TRBV5-1,TRBJ1-3,NA,TRBD1
CASSLSPRGELFF,TGTGCCAGCAGCTTAAGCCCCCGGGGGGAGCTGTTTTTT,TRBV7-3,TRBJ2-2,NA,NA
CASSRGGTYNEQFF,TGTGCCAGCAGCCGAGGGGGCACCTACAATGAGCAGTTCTTC,TRBV3-1/TRBV3-2,TRBJ2-1,NA,TRBD1